A single sample gave rise to the 16 T cell receptor beta chains below, sequenced in a study of Graves' ophthalmopathy and Graves' hyperthyroidism. Amplifying from RNA transcripts, the study obtained TCR beta CDR3 regions. Second-round multiplex PCR came after a first-round RT-PCR that employed HTBI primers. Using its own MiXCR run on the multiplex PCR reads, TCRdb lists one record per CDR3 protein. In the table there are hundreds of thousands of distinct CDR3 sequences, 22% of which are singletons. The specimen sequenced was peripheral blood. The receptors come from a woman younger than 30 with stable Graves' hyperthyroidism. Some clones in this sample may be carry-over from other donors' samples.

At least ten counts were recorded for this clonotype. V usage is TRBV5-1 and J usage is TRBJ1-6, with 7 bases that match TRBD1. Germline values: CDR1 SGHRS, CDR2 YFSETQ. CDR3 length equals 14 residues. Losses at the gene ends were 7 bases for V and 7 bases for J; bases not matched to a gene: 8. The CDR3, as DNA: TGCGCCAGCTTCTCCGGGACAGACAATTCACCCCTCCACTTT. This encodes CASFSGTDNSPLHF.

The chain is built from TRBV20-1 and TRBJ1-2; TRBD1 matches at 7 bases. This CDR3 contains 13 residues. Germline CDR1 DFQATT, CDR2 SNEGSKA (reference sequence). V shed 7 bases and J 3 bases; nucleotides not matched to a gene: 8. CDR3 bases: TGCAGTGGGGAATCGGGACAGTACTATGGCTACACCTTC. Its protein is CSGESGQYYGYTF.

In this sample, this clonotype turned up a few times. The rearrangement uses TRBV20-1 and TRBJ2-5; TRBD2 agrees at 8 bases. Trimming removed 2 bases from V and 5 bases from J; junction bases left unmatched: 7. The CDR3 extends over 14 amino acids. Germline CDR1 reads DFQATT; CDR2 reads SNEGSKA (reference sequence). The CDR3 coding sequence is TGCAGTGCTAGACACAGCGGGAGTTGGGAGACCCAGTACTTC. This gives the protein CSARHSGSWETQYF.

This clonotype was recorded at least ten times. This chain's CDR3 is CASSQAQGVGSSPLHF. For the CDR3, the DNA is TGTGCCAGCAGCCAGGCCCAGGGGGTTGGTAGCTCACCCCTCCACTTT. This rearrangement joins TRBV4-2 to TRBJ1-6; 7 nucleotides line up with TRBD1. Germline V gives CDR1 LGHNA, CDR2 YNFKEQ. The J segment lost 10 bases and the V segment lost 3 bases, leaving 12 bases of the junction unmatched. The CDR3 covers 16 residues.

Ten or more counts support this clonotype. This sequence joins TRBV5-4 and TRBJ2-7; D remains unclear. This CDR3 region has 14 residues. Deletions cut 0 bases from V and 1 base from J, with 8 bases between. Germline lookup yields CDR1 SGHNT and CDR2 YYREEE (reference sequence). The CDR3 DNA reads TGTGCCAGCAGCTTGGAGCTCCGATCCTACGAGCAGTACTTC. As protein: CASSLELRSYEQYF.

This chain joins TRBV11-2 and TRBJ2-2, with 12 nucleotides matching TRBD2. V shed 5 bases and J 8 bases; nucleotides not matched to a gene: 9. The CDR3 extends over 16 amino acids. In germline, CDR1 is SGHAT, CDR2 FQNNGV. CDR3: CASSPRLAGVGGELFF. CDR3 DNA: TGTGCCAGCAGCCCGAGACTAGCGGGAGTCGGTGGGGAGCTGTTTTTT.

This clonotype has a count of ten or more. The chain is built from TRBV12-3 or TRBV12-4 and TRBJ2-2; the match to TRBD1 covers 9 bases. This CDR3 spans 15 amino acids. V trimming: 5 bases; J trimming: 2 bases; junction bases outside the gene matches: 3. The CDR3 region is CASSPGQGNTGELFF. CDR3 in DNA: TGTGCCAGCAGTCCGGGACAGGGCAACACCGGGGAGCTGTTTTTT.

This clonotype was seen ten or more times. This chain uses TRBV19 with TRBJ1-2; 7 nucleotides agree with TRBD1. This CDR3 is built from 14 residues. V was clipped by 8 bases and J by 5 bases; unmatched bases: 11. CDR1 is LNHDA, CDR2 SQIVND, per germline (reference sequence). The CDR3 region has the DNA TGTGCCAGTGTTATTGGCAGGGGGATGTATGGCTACACCTTC. It translates to CASVIGRGMYGYTF. The full variable domain, its missing parts supplied by reference TRBV19 and TRBJ1-2, is DGGITQSPKYLFRKEGQNVTLSCEQNLNHDAMYWYRQDPGQGLRLIYYSQIVNDFQKGDIAEGYSVSREKKESFPLTVTSAQKNPTAFYLCASVIGRGMYGYTFGSGTRLTVV.

V and J are TRBV6-5 and TRBJ1-2; possible D gene TRBD1, 5 bases. Looked up from germline, CDR1 is MNHEY and CDR2 is SVGAGI. V was cut by 4 bases and J by 4 bases, with 10 bases left in between. The CDR3 runs to 13 residues. CDR3 sequence (DNA): TGTGCCAGCAGTTTTTCCGGGGCCTATGGCTACACCTTC. Translation: CASSFSGAYGYTF.

The chain carries TRBV28 and TRBJ2-7; 7 nucleotides agree with TRBD1. The V gene end was trimmed by 6 bases and the J gene end by 2 bases; junction bases not matched to a gene: 10. The CDR3 contains 15 residues. Germline values: CDR1 MDHEN, CDR2 SYDVKM. CDR3 sequence (DNA): TGTGCCAGCAGCCCCGACAGGGCTTTACCCTACGAGCAGTACTTC. The encoded protein is CASSPDRALPYEQYF.

This clonotype has at least ten counts. This chain links TRBV20-1 with TRBJ1-1; D gene uncertain. The germline V gene has CDR1 DFQATT and CDR2 SNEGSKA (reference sequence). V dropped 7 bases and J dropped 1 base, with 13 bases sitting between them. The CDR3 length is 13 residues. DNA for the CDR3: TGCAGTGACCCCGCCCTCTCGAACACTGAAGCTTTCTTT. The encoded protein is CSDPALSNTEAFF.

This clonotype was observed many times. The genes are TRBV20-1 and TRBJ2-7; D is tentatively TRBD1 or TRBD2 (5 bases each). The CDR3 is made up of 14 amino acids. Trimming shortened V by 3 bases and J by 2 bases, and 14 bases separated the two germline ends. From germline, CDR1 is DFQATT and CDR2 SNEGSKA (reference sequence). The CDR3 loop is CSASEGIHPYEQYF. Here the CDR3 DNA reads TGCAGTGCTAGCGAGGGGATCCACCCCTACGAGCAGTACTTC.

This clonotype was recorded many times. The rearrangement uses TRBV28 and TRBJ1-6, with a weak D call TRBD1 (6 bases). CDR1 is MDHEN, CDR2 SYDVKM, per germline. V lost 7 bases and J 5 bases, leaving 15 bases between the germline ends. The CDR3 spans 15 residues. CDR3 nucleotide sequence: TGTGCCAGCACCGAGGGGGGCCTTCATAATTCACCCCTCCACTTT. Translation: CASTEGGLHNSPLHF. Combining the CDR3 with reference TRBV28 and TRBJ1-6 gives the whole variable domain DVKVTQSSRYLVKRTGEKVFLECVQDMDHENMFWYRQDPGLGLRLIYFSYDVKMKEKGDIPEGYSVSREKKERFSLILESASTNQTSMYLCASTEGGLHNSPLHFGNGTRLTVT.

This clonotype was seen ten or more times. The genes are TRBV28 and TRBJ1-2; possible D gene TRBD1, 6 bases. V shed 3 bases and J shed 2 bases, with 16 bases lying between them. The CDR3 extends over 16 amino acids. CDR1 and CDR2 from the germline V gene are MDHEN and SYDVKM. In DNA form, the CDR3 reads TGTGCCAGCAGTTTGCAAAGTAGACAGGAGAACTATGGCTACACCTTC. It specifies CASSLQSRQENYGYTF.

J is TRBJ1-1 and V is TRBV2; D perhaps matches TRBD1 (6 bases). Germline V gene lookup returns CDR1 SNHLY and CDR2 FYNNEI. The CDR3 is made up of 13 amino acids. Deletions cut 4 bases from V and 11 bases from J, with 17 bases between. The CDR3 protein is CASSGAGVPRAFF. In DNA form, the CDR3 reads TGTGCCAGCAGTGGGGCAGGGGTGCCGAGGGCTTTCTTT.

This clonotype was recorded once. The rearrangement uses TRBV11-1 and TRBJ1-1; D is unclear. The CDR3 totals 13 residues. CDR1 is SGHAT, CDR2 FQDESV, per germline (reference sequence). Trimming left V 5 bases short and J 4 bases short, with 11 bases between. For the CDR3, the DNA is TGTGCCAGCAGCCCCTGGGAGGTCACTGAAGCTTTCTTT. It is translated as CASSPWEVTEAFF.